This T cell receptor (beta chain) was sequenced during a study of CD8+ T cells in alopecia areata. The overall study: Percent affected scalp area, the SALT score, rated treated patients' severity. Points from the study as a whole: Normal scalp had lower clonality than lesional scalp, with alopecia totalis/universalis lesions showing this most strongly.

Concerning this clone itself: Antigen: not known.

The V end lost 2 bases, the J end lost 4 bases, and 8 bases lay between the germline ends. The CDR3 contains 13 residues. Germline lookup yields CDR1 SGHTA and CDR2 FQGNSA. RNA extraction was followed by reverse transcription into cDNA, which acted as the sequencing template. Clones were sequenced by immunoSEQ multiplex PCR, and TCRdb holds only the in-frame ones, with some missing. The repertoire consists of 150,000 to 250,000 clones, with 58% occurring once and the leading ten covering about 5.5%. Treatment indicated: oral pan-JAK inhibitor, 5-10 mg twice daily. Sequencing was performed on CD4+ T cells sorted from blood, taken at week 24, from a patient treated with tofacitinib. This chain connects TRBV7-2 to TRBJ1-1; D is unclear. The sequence derives from a human donor with alopecia areata. The CDR3 sequence is CASSLTAGTEAFF. CDR3 bases: TGTGCCAGCAGCTTAACCGCGGGCACTGAAGCTTTCTTT.